Listed below are T cell receptor beta chains from one sample, sequenced in a study of blood T cell repertoires in COVID-19. Assay: immunoSEQ multiplex PCR; the TCRdb copy retains only in-frame clones and omits some. The table records tens of thousands of clones, under 90% of them present only once. The source material was peripheral blood. These receptors all stem from a human donor in a cohort sampled during active COVID-19. The CDR3 runs from the conserved cysteine through the conserved F or W. D genes are given only for firm matches. Some rows mark clone size as missing; the rest say once, few, many or name a class of expanded clone.

D: TRBD1; size: once; V: TRBV5-1; J: TRBJ2-7; CDR3: CASSLLLTGTDAYEQYF; DNA: TGCGCCAGCAGCCTCTTATTGACCGGGACAGATGCCTACGAGCAGTACTTC
D: .; size: .; V: TRBV3-1/TRBV3-2; J: TRBJ1-1; CDR3: CASSQERRTEAFF; DNA: TGTGCCAGCAGCCAAGAGCGCCGCACTGAAGCTTTCTTT
D: TRBD1; size: once; V: TRBV19; J: TRBJ2-7; CDR3: CASSMGQGPYEQYF; DNA: TGTGCCAGTAGTATGGGACAGGGGCCCTACGAGCAGTACTTC
D: .; size: .; V: TRBV29-1; J: TRBJ2-5; CDR3: CSVWEAGYETQYF; DNA: TGCAGCGTCTGGGAGGCAGGGTATGAGACCCAGTACTTC
D: TRBD1; size: .; V: TRBV5-6; J: TRBJ2-7; CDR3: CASSGDRASYEQYF; DNA: TGTGCCAGCAGCGGAGACAGGGCTTCCTACGAGCAGTACTTC
D: .; size: few; V: TRBV19; J: TRBJ1-5; CDR3: CASSLQGPQHF; DNA: TGTGCCAGTTCTCTCCAGGGGCCCCAGCATTTT
D: .; size: few; V: TRBV19; J: TRBJ2-7; CDR3: CASNKRGPGGSYEQYF; DNA: TGTGCCAGCAATAAACGGGGGCCAGGGGGCTCCTACGAGCAGTACTTC
D: TRBD1; size: .; V: TRBV24-1; J: TRBJ1-2; CDR3: CATSDLQGAHDYGYTF; DNA: TGTGCCACCAGTGATTTGCAGGGGGCGCATGACTATGGCTACACCTTC
D: TRBD1; size: .; V: TRBV11-1; J: TRBJ1-2; CDR3: CANSLVTGDYGYTF; DNA: TGTGCCAACAGCCTAGTGACAGGGGACTATGGCTACACCTTC
D: TRBD1; size: .; V: TRBV18; J: TRBJ2-7; CDR3: CASSPLDRVGEQYF; DNA: TGTGCCAGCTCACCTCTAGACAGGGTAGGCGAGCAGTACTTC
D: TRBD2; size: .; V: TRBV19; J: TRBJ2-5; CDR3: CASSMALGLAGGPYSLQETQYF; DNA: TGTGCCAGTAGTATGGCCCTTGGACTAGCGGGAGGGCCGTACTCTCTTCAAGAGACCCAGTACTTC
D: .; size: once; V: TRBV6-6; J: TRBJ2-7; CDR3: CASRRAYEQYF; DNA: TGTGCCAGCAGACGCGCCTACGAGCAGTACTTC
D: .; size: .; V: TRBV27; J: TRBJ1-1; CDR3: CASSYAARRDTEAFF; DNA: TGTGCCAGCAGCTACGCGGCTCGGCGAGACACTGAAGCTTTCTTT
D: TRBD2; size: .; V: TRBV5-8; J: TRBJ2-3; CDR3: CASSSSGTSTDTQYF; DNA: TGTGCCAGCAGCAGTAGCGGGACTAGCACAGATACGCAGTATTTT
D: TRBD2; size: once; V: TRBV7-8; J: TRBJ2-3; CDR3: CASSQSGASTDTQYF; DNA: TGTGCCAGCAGCCAGAGCGGGGCGAGCACAGATACGCAGTATTTT
D: TRBD1; size: .; V: TRBV5-6; J: TRBJ1-5; CDR3: CASSPWTGYSNQPQHF; DNA: TGTGCCAGCAGCCCATGGACAGGTTATAGCAATCAGCCCCAGCATTTT
D: .; size: .; V: TRBV27; J: TRBJ1-3; CDR3: CASSSGHQGNTIYF; DNA: TGTGCCAGCAGTTCGGGACACCAAGGAAACACCATATATTTT
D: TRBD1; size: once; V: TRBV20-1; J: TRBJ2-7; CDR3: CSASDGTGAYEQYF; DNA: TGCAGTGCTAGTGACGGGACAGGGGCCTACGAGCAGTACTTC
D: .; size: .; V: TRBV6-2/TRBV6-3; J: TRBJ2-3; CDR3: CASSYSSPRDTQYF; DNA: TGTGCCAGCAGTTACTCGAGTCCAAGAGATACGCAGTATTTT
D: TRBD1; size: .; V: TRBV5-1; J: TRBJ1-2; CDR3: CASSSQGAYGYTF; DNA: TGCGCCAGCAGCTCACAGGGGGCTTATGGCTACACCTTC
D: .; size: once; V: TRBV5-6; J: TRBJ1-1; CDR3: CASSLYTGSGKKAFF; DNA: TGTGCCAGCAGCTTGTATACAGGGTCCGGAAAGAAAGCTTTCTTT
D: TRBD1; size: .; V: TRBV18; J: TRBJ1-6; CDR3: CASSPGTADNSPLHF; DNA: TGTGCCAGCTCACCCGGGACAGCAGATAATTCACCCCTCCACTTT
D: TRBD1; size: .; V: TRBV28; J: TRBJ1-5; CDR3: CASSIQQGRNQPQHF; DNA: TGTGCCAGCAGCATCCAACAGGGGAGGAATCAGCCCCAGCATTTT
D: .; size: .; V: TRBV7-8; J: TRBJ2-6; CDR3: CASSLVFLSGANVLTF; DNA: TGTGCCAGCAGCTTAGTATTTCTCTCTGGGGCCAACGTCCTGACTTTC
D: .; size: .; V: TRBV5-1; J: TRBJ2-2; CDR3: CASSFLGQKLVGELFF; DNA: TGCGCCAGCAGCTTCCTAGGACAGAAGCTTGTCGGGGAGCTGTTTTTT
D: .; size: few; V: TRBV5-4; J: TRBJ2-3; CDR3: CASSLLMDTQYF; DNA: TGTGCCAGCAGCTTGCTAATGGATACGCAGTATTTT
D: TRBD1; size: .; V: TRBV10-3; J: TRBJ2-2; CDR3: CAIRDRDTGELFF; DNA: TGTGCCATCAGGGACAGGGACACCGGGGAGCTGTTTTTT
D: TRBD1; size: few; V: TRBV6-5; J: TRBJ1-6; CDR3: CASSRGQGDSPLHF; DNA: TGTGCCAGCAGCAGGGGACAGGGGGATTCACCCCTCCACTTT
D: .; size: .; V: TRBV5-1; J: TRBJ1-3; CDR3: CASSSAPSSGNTIYF; DNA: TGCGCCAGCAGCTCCGCACCCAGCTCTGGAAACACCATATATTTT
D: .; size: .; V: TRBV5-6; J: TRBJ1-2; CDR3: CASSPVGQGREGYTF; DNA: TGTGCCAGCAGCCCCGTGGGGCAGGGTCGGGAGGGCTACACCTTC
D: TRBD2; size: .; V: TRBV4-1; J: TRBJ2-2; CDR3: CASLAGVNTGELFF; DNA: TGCGCCAGCCTAGCGGGAGTAAACACCGGGGAGCTGTTTTTT
D: .; size: .; V: TRBV5-1; J: TRBJ2-1; CDR3: CASSLERAVSNEQFF; DNA: TGCGCCAGCAGCTTGGAGCGAGCAGTAAGTAATGAGCAGTTCTTC
D: .; size: many; V: TRBV23-1; J: TRBJ1-5; CDR3: CASSPKGGGNQPQHF; DNA: TGCGCCAGCAGTCCTAAAGGGGGGGGGAATCAGCCCCAGCATTTT
D: .; size: .; V: TRBV5-1; J: TRBJ2-2; CDR3: CASSLGDYTGELFF; DNA: TGCGCCAGCAGCTTAGGGGACTACACCGGGGAGCTGTTTTTT
D: TRBD2; size: .; V: TRBV7-2; J: TRBJ2-7; CDR3: CASRPGGPLGEQYF; DNA: TGTGCCAGCAGGCCGGGAGGACCCCTCGGGGAGCAGTACTTC
D: .; size: .; V: TRBV28; J: TRBJ1-2; CDR3: CASSLAGYGYTF; DNA: TGTGCCAGCAGTTTAGCCGGCTATGGCTACACCTTC
D: .; size: .; V: TRBV11-1; J: TRBJ1-1; CDR3: CASQVPGRTEAFF; DNA: TGTGCCAGCCAAGTTCCGGGGAGGACTGAAGCTTTCTTT
D: .; size: .; V: TRBV21-1; J: TRBJ2-7; CDR3: CASSNDLSYEQYF; DNA: TGTGCCAGCAGCAACGATCTATCCTACGAGCAGTACTTC
D: .; size: .; V: TRBV7-3; J: TRBJ2-2; CDR3: CASSATVNTGELFF; DNA: TGTGCCAGCAGCGCAACAGTGAACACCGGGGAGCTGTTTTTT
D: .; size: .; V: TRBV18; J: TRBJ1-2; CDR3: CASSLSDSLPSAYGYTF; DNA: TGTGCCAGCTCACTCTCGGACAGCCTACCGTCGGCCTATGGCTACACCTTC
D: .; size: .; V: TRBV15; J: TRBJ1-5; CDR3: CATSRDRNNQPQHF; DNA: TGTGCCACCAGCAGAGATAGAAACAATCAGCCCCAGCATTTT